This TCR beta chain was captured by sequencing in a study of blood T cells in healthy people across ages. This CDR3 has 15 amino acids. Per germline, CDR1 SNHLY and CDR2 FYNNEI. Trimming left V 6 bases short and J 0 bases short, with 14 bases between. Combining a sample-barcoded 5' primer with a J-beta primer mix, a second PCR ran for roughly 6 to 12 cycles. One entry per CDR3 protein results from TCRdb running MiXCR on the 5' RACE reads. The sample contains 1 million to 1.2 million distinct CDR3 sequences, 35% to 45% of which appear only once. The sample consisted of blood. The chain uses TRBV2 and TRBJ1-1; D is perhaps TRBD1 (5 bases). The source is a man in his late teens or twenties in good health. Here the CDR3 reads CASRARGAMNTEAFF. In DNA form, the CDR3 reads TGTGCCAGCAGAGCCCGTGGGGCTATGAACACTGAAGCTTTCTTT.